These 20 T cell receptor beta chains were sequenced from one sample in a study of control samples from healthy donors and cancer patients. Libraries were prepared by immunoSEQ multiplex PCR; TCRdb keeps only in-frame clonotypes and omits some of them. The top ten hold roughly 1.5% of the sample, which has over 30,000 clones, 86% seen once. Sequenced sample: PBMCs. The receptors were sampled from a woman between 40 and 50 years old with lung cancer.

This rearrangement joins TRBV13 to TRBJ1-1; TRBD1 matches 7 bases. The CDR3 sequence is 13 residues long. Germline CDR1 PRHDT, CDR2 FYEKMQ (reference sequence). V dropped 5 bases and J dropped 4; count of bases not matched to a gene: 4. The CDR3 protein is CASSPGTATEAFF. The CDR3 nucleotides are TGTGCCAGCAGCCCCGGGACAGCCACTGAAGCTTTCTTT.

V usage is TRBV5-1 and J usage is TRBJ2-5; 9 bases are shared with TRBD1. The CDR3 sequence is 15 residues long. V shed 4 bases, J shed 5 bases, and the junction held 9 bases outside the gene matches. Germline CDR1 is SGHRS and CDR2 is YFSETQ. Here the CDR3 DNA reads TGCGCCAGCAGCCCCGGGACAGGGCTTAGGGAGACCCAGTACTTC. It yields the protein CASSPGTGLRETQYF. The full variable domain, completed using reference TRBV5-1 and TRBJ2-5, is KAGVTQTPRYLIKTRGQQVTLSCSPISGHRSVSWYQQTPGQGLQFLFEYFSETQRNKGNFPGRFSGRQFSNSRSEMNVSTLELGDSALYLCASSPGTGLRETQYFGPGTRLLVL.

This clone was seen a single time. This chain connects TRBV5-4 to TRBJ1-2; possibly TRBD1 for D (6 bases). CDR1 is SGHNT, CDR2 YYREEE, per germline (reference sequence). The CDR3 runs to 15 residues. The germline V and J ends were trimmed by 4 bases and 1 base, with 14 bases remaining between them. The CDR3 nucleotides read TGTGCCAGCAGCCGCCAGGACAGAGTTAACTATGGCTACACCTTC. Protein product: CASSRQDRVNYGYTF.

The CDR3 sequence is CASSERPAGPYNSPLHF. CDR3 sequence (DNA): TGTGCCAGCAGTGAACGCCCGGCCGGCCCCTATAATTCACCCCTCCACTTT. V gene TRBV25-1 combines with J gene TRBJ1-6; D gene uncertain. This CDR3 is 17 amino acids long. Trimming took 2 bases from V and 2 from J, leaving 13 bases between them. CDR1 and CDR2 (germline): MGHDK, SYGVNS.

This chain uses TRBV2 with TRBJ2-1; 9 positions match TRBD1. The CDR3 has 14 residues. The germline CDR1 and CDR2 sequences are SNHLY and FYNNEI. V was pared by 8 bases and J by 10 bases, with 12 bases of the junction left unmatched. CDR3 coding DNA: TGTGCCAGCGTCGTCAGGACAGGGGCTTCCGAGCAGTTCTTC. Translating gives CASVVRTGASEQFF.

The chain recombines TRBV4-2 with TRBJ2-3; D may match TRBD1 or TRBD2 (6 bases each). CDR3 length: 16 amino acids. V was pared by 1 base and J by 6 bases, with 17 bases between. CDR1 is LGHNA, CDR2 YNFKEQ, per germline. The CDR3 loop is CASSQAVLGGRDTQYF. The CDR3, as DNA: TGTGCCAGCAGCCAAGCGGTCCTGGGGGGCCGGGATACGCAGTATTTT.

The chain carries TRBV5-6 and TRBJ2-1, with D perhaps matching TRBD2 (7 bases). Germline loops: CDR1 SGHDT, CDR2 YYEEEE. The CDR3 covers 15 residues. V lost 0 bases, J lost 5 bases, and 12 bases lay in between. The CDR3, as DNA: TGTGCCAGCAGCTTGGAATGGGGGGGCGACAATGAGCAGTTCTTC. Residues: CASSLEWGGDNEQFF.

As to this clone: At the DNA level, this CDR3 is encoded by other sequences in the same sample as well. The chain links TRBV5-5 to TRBJ2-7, with D tentatively TRBD1 (5 bases). CDR1 is SGHKS, CDR2 YYEKEE, per germline (reference sequence). V was shortened by 3 bases and J by 2 bases, with 12 bases between the two germline ends. The CDR3 runs to 14 residues. The CDR3 coding sequence is TGTGCCAGCAGCTGGTCCCAGGGCGCCTACGAGCAGTACTTC. This sequence encodes CASSWSQGAYEQYF.

The gene calls are TRBV19 and TRBJ2-2; D is possibly TRBD1 or TRBD2 (5 bases each). The CDR3 runs to 14 residues. V gave up 5 bases and J gave up 6 bases, with 13 bases separating them. CDR1 and CDR2 from the germline V gene are LNHDA and SQIVND (reference sequence). CDR3 DNA: TGTGCCAGTAGTGAAGGGACCTTGGCCGGGGAGCTGTTTTTT. Protein sequence: CASSEGTLAGELFF.

The V call is TRBV7-2, the J call TRBJ2-2; weak D call: TRBD1 (6 bases). Looked up from germline, CDR1 is SGHTA and CDR2 is FQGNSA. This CDR3 region has 15 residues. V was trimmed by 1 base and J by 7 bases, leaving 13 bases between them. As DNA, the CDR3 is TGTGCCAGCAGCTTAGAGACAGGCCGGGTCGGGGAGCTGTTTTTT. It is translated as CASSLETGRVGELFF.

DNA of the CDR3: TGTGCCAGTAGTAACGGGTACACTGAAGCTTTCTTT. Its protein is CASSNGYTEAFF. This chain links TRBV19 with TRBJ1-1; no clear D. CDR1 and CDR2 from the germline V gene are LNHDA and SQIVND (reference sequence). V was shortened by 4 bases and J by 3 bases, with 6 bases between the two germline ends. This CDR3 comprises 12 residues.

The chain combines TRBV28 with TRBJ2-7, with D possibly being TRBD1 (5 bases). V lost 7 bases to trimming and J lost 1 base, with 8 bases between them. The CDR3 covers 12 residues. In germline, CDR1 is MDHEN, CDR2 SYDVKM. The CDR3 nucleotides are TGTGCCAGCATGACAGTTTCCTACGAGCAGTACTTC. This encodes CASMTVSYEQYF.

This clone was recorded a few times. The V call is TRBV5-1, the J call TRBJ1-1; D may be TRBD1 (6 bases). CDR1 SGHRS and CDR2 YFSETQ come from the germline V gene. CDR3 length equals 16 residues. The germline V and J ends were trimmed by 0 bases and 1 base, with 13 bases remaining between them. The CDR3 sequence: CASSLEIGGQNTEAFF. The CDR3 region has the DNA TGCGCCAGCAGCTTGGAAATCGGGGGCCAGAACACTGAAGCTTTCTTT.

This chain uses TRBV7-3 with TRBJ1-2; weak D call: TRBD1 (5 bases). Germline values: CDR1 SGHTA, CDR2 FQGTGA. This CDR3 is built from 15 residues. The V end lost 0 bases, the J end lost 4 bases, and 12 bases lay between the germline ends. This CDR3 reads CASSLTGTEAYGYTF. CDR3 DNA: TGTGCCAGCAGCTTAACGGGGACCGAAGCCTATGGCTACACCTTC.

The CDR3 nucleotides are TGCGCCAGCAGTCAGTCCAGGGGGGATATCTATGGCTACACCTTC. Translated: CASSQSRGDIYGYTF. This sequence joins TRBV23-1 and TRBJ1-2, with 7 bases fitting TRBD1. TRBV23-1 is recorded as an ORF, its role being uncertain. The J segment lost 4 bases and the V segment lost 3 bases, leaving 8 bases of the junction unmatched. The CDR3 is made up of 15 amino acids.

The genes are TRBV29-1 and TRBJ1-1, with D hard to call. The CDR3 is made up of 13 amino acids. The germline CDR1 and CDR2 sequences are SQVTM and ANQGSEA. The V end was cut by 4 bases, the J end by 3 bases, with 12 bases between. The CDR3 is CSVARPDYTEAFF. The CDR3 DNA is TGCAGCGTTGCTCGGCCGGATTACACTGAAGCTTTCTTT.

This chain joins TRBV24-1 and TRBJ1-1; no definite D call. Trimming shortened V by 4 bases and J by 3 bases, and 8 bases separated the two germline ends. The CDR3 is 13 amino acids. The germline V gene has CDR1 KGHDR and CDR2 SFDVKD. The chain's CDR3 is CATSEGPYTEAFF. CDR3 bases: TGTGCCACCAGTGAAGGACCCTACACTGAAGCTTTCTTT.

This rearrangement joins TRBV6-5 to TRBJ2-7; no definite D call. The ends were cut back, 5 bases at V and 5 bases at J, with 16 bases in the middle. This CDR3 comprises 14 residues. Germline CDR1 and CDR2: MNHEY and SVGAGI. CDR3 sequence reads: CASSPRNGRHEQYF. The CDR3 coding sequence is TGTGCCAGCAGTCCGCGGAACGGACGGCACGAGCAGTACTTC.

This chain links TRBV12-3 or TRBV12-4 with TRBJ1-3; D gene ambiguous. CDR3 length: 13 amino acids. V was trimmed by 5 bases and J by 0 bases, leaving 5 bases between them. CDR3 region: CASSGFSGNTIYF. In DNA, the CDR3 is TGTGCCAGCAGTGGATTCTCTGGAAACACCATATATTTT.

The CDR3 nucleotides are TGTGCCTGTTTAACAGGGGGACAAACTGGAAACACCATATATTTT. Its translation: CACLTGGQTGNTIYF. The rearrangement uses TRBV30 and TRBJ1-3; 8 bases fit TRBD1. V lost 6 bases, J lost 2 bases, and 9 bases stayed unmatched. The CDR3 has 15 amino acids. Germline lookup yields CDR1 GTSNPN and CDR2 SVGIG (reference sequence).